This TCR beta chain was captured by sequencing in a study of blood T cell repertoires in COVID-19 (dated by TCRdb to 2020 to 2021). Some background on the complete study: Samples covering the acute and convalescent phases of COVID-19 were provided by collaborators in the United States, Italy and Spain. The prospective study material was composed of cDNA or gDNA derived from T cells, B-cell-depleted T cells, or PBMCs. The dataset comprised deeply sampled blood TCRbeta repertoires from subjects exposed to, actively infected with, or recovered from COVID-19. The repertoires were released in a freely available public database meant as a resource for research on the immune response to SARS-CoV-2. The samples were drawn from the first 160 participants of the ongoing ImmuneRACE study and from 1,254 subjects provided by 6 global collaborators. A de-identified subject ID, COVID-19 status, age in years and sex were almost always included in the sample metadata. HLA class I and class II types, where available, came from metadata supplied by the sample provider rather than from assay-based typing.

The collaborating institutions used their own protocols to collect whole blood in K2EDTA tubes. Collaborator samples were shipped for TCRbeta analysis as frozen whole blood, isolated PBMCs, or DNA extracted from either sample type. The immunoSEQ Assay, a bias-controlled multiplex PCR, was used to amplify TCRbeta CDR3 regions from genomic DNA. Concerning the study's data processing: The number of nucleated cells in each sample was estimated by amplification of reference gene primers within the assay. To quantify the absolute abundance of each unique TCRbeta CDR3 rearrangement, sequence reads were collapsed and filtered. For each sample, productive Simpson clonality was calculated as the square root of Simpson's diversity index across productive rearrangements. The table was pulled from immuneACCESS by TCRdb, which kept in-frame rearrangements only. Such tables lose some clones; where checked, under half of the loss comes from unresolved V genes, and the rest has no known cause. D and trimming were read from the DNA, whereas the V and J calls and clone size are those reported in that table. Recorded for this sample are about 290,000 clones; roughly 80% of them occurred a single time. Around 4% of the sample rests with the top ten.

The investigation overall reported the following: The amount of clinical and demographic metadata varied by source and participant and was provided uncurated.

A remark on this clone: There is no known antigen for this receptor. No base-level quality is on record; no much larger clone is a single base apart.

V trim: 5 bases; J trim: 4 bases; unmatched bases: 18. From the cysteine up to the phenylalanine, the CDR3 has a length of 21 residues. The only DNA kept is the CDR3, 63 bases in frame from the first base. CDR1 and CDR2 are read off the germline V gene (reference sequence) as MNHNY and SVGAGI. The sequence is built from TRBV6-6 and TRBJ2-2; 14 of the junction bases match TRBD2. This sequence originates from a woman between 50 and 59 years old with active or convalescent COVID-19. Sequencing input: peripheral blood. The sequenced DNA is TGTGCCAGCAGTCGACAGGGAAGCTTGGGACTAGCGGGGGTGGGCACCGGGGAGCTGTTTTTT. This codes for CASSRQGSLGLAGVGTGELFF.